This T cell receptor (beta chain) was sequenced during a study of cytomegalovirus exposure and HLA in healthy donors (dated by TCRdb to about 2017). Some background on the complete study: According to an earlier analysis of a few hundred of the donors, about 179 million T cells yielded over 90 million unique TCR beta sequences and more than 250 Gb of sequence data. Roughly 300 gigabases of sequencing data and around 90 million unique TCR sequences made up an early release that covered approximately 700 HLA-typed donors. The genetic ancestry cluster associated with self-reported Caucasian donors included roughly 84% of the 398 genotyped donors. The study aimed to test whether signatures of past pathogen exposure could be identified by cataloging public T cell receptors. The study used immunosequencing to profile the T cell repertoires of 666 subjects and linked those repertoires to cytomegalovirus serostatus. Besides the first cohort of more than 650 subjects, a separate validation cohort made up of roughly 120 different subjects was used. To predict cytomegalovirus infection status, the study brought together high-throughput TCR immunosequencing, statistical association of individual TCRs with disease status, and machine learning. A later analysis re-examined previously published TCR beta repertoires from over 500 donors and added high-resolution HLA genotyping to investigate patterns of TCR occurrence. Rather than using new phenotypic data, the later analysis identified candidate immune exposures from TCR beta sequences and from how often those sequences occurred across donors. To decide whether each TCR beta V gene segment behaved as functional or pseudogenic, an earlier analysis of some 600 of the donors relied on high-throughput TCR beta sequencing. Donor age, sex, ethnicity and CMV serostatus were compiled alongside the repertoire data. A later genetic analysis used genome-wide SNP genotypes for about three fifths of the 666 donors, treating that subset as a discovery cohort. Every repertoire in the discovery cohort had been generated on one and the same sequencing platform. HLA typing covered class I and class II loci at four-digit resolution. The number of typed donors differed by locus: 629-630 for A, B, C, DRB1 and DQB1; 522 for DQA1; some 610 for DPA1; and around 470 for DPB1. Roughly 5 DR-DQ haplotypes were handled as single units for association and clustering, since linkage in the cohort was strong. Among 350 to 400 genotyped donors of the cohort, an average of approximately 240,000 unique TCR beta nucleotide sequences were sequenced per donor, roughly a sixth of them non-productive. General findings and caveats noted by the study authors: Because counts were too low, 15 to 20 rarely observed V segments, including chromosome 9 orphons, were excluded from the earlier analysis of some 540 of the donors. CMV serostatus was the only immune exposure information available for the cohort. Because HLA typing was unavailable for some donors at each locus, only the typed subset was used in association tests. A further reported finding was that TCR beta sequences accurately predicted the HLA-A and HLA-B alleles for most subjects in the first cohort. The authors suggested that the approach could potentially be generalized to other disease states and immunological phenotypes. In both the original and validation cohorts, the classifier was reported to diagnose cytomegalovirus status with high specificity and sensitivity. Compared with equally common non-associated chains, HLA-associated TCR beta chains in a later analysis were more clonally expanded and had lower generation probabilities. When HLA alleles, especially DR and DQ, strongly co-occurred, attributing TCR associations to individual alleles was difficult. In a later analysis, most CMV-associated TCR beta chains were found to appear HLA-restricted, with HLA associations seemingly driven largely by CMV exposure. The presence/absence analyses assumed that sequencing depth was roughly uniform across donors, and that assumption may not be true. A later analysis found that TCR association rates varied across HLA loci, with DRB1 alleles showing the most associated TCRs and HLA-C alleles the fewest. A later genetic analysis reported fewer N-insertions in productive TCRs among donors in an Asian-associated ancestry cluster than the roughly 690-donor mean. A group of highly shared sequence variants was considered likely to be a technical artifact of the sequencing pipeline. An earlier analysis of approximately 600 of the donors showed that most TCR beta V segments appeared in productive rearrangements either about 90% or about 30% of the time, which broadly matched IMGT annotations. The study listed 150 to 200 TCR beta chains as associated with cytomegalovirus. Linkage disequilibrium might explain the correlated functional status among segregating V segments, but an unknown experimental factor could not be ruled out. In vitro tests confirmed that a few of the cytomegalovirus-associated TCR beta chains recognize cytomegalovirus antigens. Because the 87-base-pair reads could not distinguish some IMGT-functional V segments, including TRBV6-2 and TRBV6-3, those segments were excluded. Across donors, most TCR sequences were observed very rarely, whereas some public TCRs were present in many individuals. A later analysis associated about 18,000 TCR beta sequences with specific HLA alleles at a false discovery rate of 0.05. Several of the top co-occurrence clusters appeared to be linked to parvovirus B19, influenza, CMV and Epstein-Barr virus, according to a later analysis. Only TCR beta chains were sequenced in this cohort, and the absence of alpha or paired-chain data limited detectable features. V-gene and J-gene trimming of TCR beta chains was associated with a missense DCLRE1C variant in a later genetic analysis, and the association was replicated in an independent cohort.

From a lookup of the germline V gene, CDR1 and CDR2 are SGHTA and FQGNSA. The CDR3 sequence holds 14 residues, the cysteine and phenylalanine included. Only the CDR3 DNA is retained, 42 bases long and in frame from the first base. The V end loses 5 bases and the J end loses 4 bases, and a stretch of 13 bases separates them. In total, 500 to 700 healthy bone marrow donors made up the cohort. Cohort members were all nominally healthy when sampled, although unrecorded immune exposures were likely present. The donor was CMV seropositive and belonged to the group of more than 250 seropositive cohort members. Every donor gave a peripheral blood sample, and the peripheral blood mononuclear cells from that sample were used for TCR beta sequencing. Genomic DNA extraction from the blood cell samples was performed with the Qiagen DNeasy Blood Extraction Kit. Remarks on this clone: Its antigen target is currently unknown. No quality values exist for individual bases; no much larger clone is one base distant.

Library preparation used the immunoSEQ multiplex PCR assay. For the multiplex PCR, a mixture combining 60 forward primers for TCR Vbeta segments and 13 reverse primers for TCR Jbeta segments was used. The CDR3 region of rearranged TCR beta genes was amplified from genomic DNA with a multiplex PCR assay. Amplified TCR beta libraries were sequenced as 87-base-pair reads on the Illumina HiSeq System. Turning to the authors' computational methods: A later analysis tallied 75 million to 95 million unique TCR beta chains across the 666 repertoires, and roughly 11 million of those chains were shared by two or more donors. Raw reads were error-corrected and collapsed into unique sequences by a nearest-neighbor algorithm in which closely related sequences were merged to remove PCR and sequencing errors. To assign V, D and J gene segments, CDR3 sequences were aligned to IMGT reference sequences. For a sequence to be retained, at least a six-nucleotide match to both a V gene segment and a J gene segment was required. A rearrangement counted as productive if the CDR3 had no stop codons and remained in frame with V and J, and every other rearrangement counted as non-productive. CDR3 was defined by IMGT convention, running from the second conserved V-encoded cysteine to the conserved J-encoded phenylalanine. Sequences without an unambiguous match to a single V gene segment were excluded from the earlier analysis of several hundred of the donors. In an earlier analysis of almost 600 of the donors, a V segment was called functional when productive rearrangements were above 56.7%, and segregating when the standard deviation between donors exceeded 5%. A statistical classification framework was built to diagnose cytomegalovirus status from the catalog of TCR beta chain sequences. V and J gene assignment, in a later analysis, came from comparing TCR nucleotide sequences with IMGT/GENE-DB human TR gene sequences. A later analysis assigned CDR3 sequences and most-parsimonious VDJ recombination scenarios with the TCRdist pipeline. In a later analysis, each TCR beta chain was defined by its CDR3 amino acid sequence together with its V-gene family, and reads without a unique V-gene family were excluded. A later analysis removed nearly 600 highly shared, low-generation-probability nucleotide sequences to deal with suspected cross-contamination and a sequencing artifact. In a later analysis, a clonal expansion index for each public chain was calculated from normalized within-repertoire ranks of inferred template counts. In a later analysis, generation probabilities were computed with a VDJ recombination model fitted to out-of-frame rearrangements, and the resulting probabilities were checked against IGoR. In a later analysis, TCR-TCR, TCR-HLA and TCR-CMV co-occurrence was scored with hypergeometric tests, and a repertoire-size bias correction was applied to TCR pairs. To estimate false discovery rates, a later analysis permuted the HLA or CMV assignments 20 times. In a later analysis, co-occurring TCRs were grouped using DBSCAN, and TCRdist sequence similarity was added for clustering within HLA-allele-positive subsets. Co-occurrence clustering excluded repertoires with fewer than 30,000 or more than 120,000 public chains, plus five with anomalous nucleotide sharing. TCRdb mirrors the immuneACCESS table, restricted to in-frame sequences. Some clones are absent from its copies; in checked studies, under half trace to an unresolved V gene, and the reason for the others is unknown. The V and J calls and the clone size are those of that table, but D and trimming were determined from the DNA. Within this sample are around 160,000 clones, with about 80% of them counted one time only. The ten largest account for about 13% of the sample.

Sequenced sample: PBMCs. The chain employs TRBV7-2 and TRBJ2-3; the D segment could be TRBD2, given 7 matching bases. The TCR comes from a man in his forties in good health and CMV-seropositive. The CDR3 corresponds to CASSPGRGSDTQYF. The DNA reads as follows: TGTGCCAGCAGCCCAGGGAGGGGGTCAGATACGCAGTATTTT.